These T cell receptor beta chains were read from a single sample in a study of shared clonotypes between healthy human individuals. The table came from immunoSEQ multiplex PCR; TCRdb's copy has only in-frame clones and leaves some out. The sample contains about 92,000 clones, 60% to 70% of which appear only once. The sequencing sample was made of memory CD8+ T cells sorted from blood. The origin of the receptors is a man younger than 45 in good health. The CDR3 runs from the conserved cysteine through the conserved F or W. The order of the fields is J gene, V gene, clone size, D gene, CDR3 protein, CDR3 DNA. The D gene is left open where the match is weak. Not all rows give a size; the values are once, few, many and, for expanded clones, a class.

TRBJ2-1 | TRBV6-5 | once | TRBD1 | CASSSSGGFYNEQFF | TGTGCCAGCAGTTCATCAGGGGGCTTTTACAATGAGCAGTTCTTC
TRBJ2-7 | TRBV5-6 | . | TRBD1 | CASRATGAPWDEQYF | TGTGCCAGCAGGGCTACAGGGGCCCCATGGGACGAGCAGTACTTC
TRBJ2-2 | TRBV19 | . | . | CASSTPLHLITGELFF | TGTGCCAGTAGCACCCCACTTCATTTGATTACCGGGGAGCTGTTTTTT
TRBJ2-3 | TRBV6-1 | . | TRBD2 | CASSDEAGGTDTQYF | TGTGCCAGCAGTGACGAAGCGGGGGGCACAGATACGCAGTATTTT
TRBJ2-7 | TRBV28 | . | . | CASNALWTSSSQYF | TGTGCCAGCAACGCGTTGTGGACCTCAAGTTCTCAGTACTTC
TRBJ2-1 | TRBV29-1 | . | . | CSVMTVQKQFF | TGCAGCGTTATGACCGTCCAGAAGCAGTTCTTC
TRBJ1-2 | TRBV18 | many | . | CASSKQGYTF | TGTGCCAGCTCAAAACAGGGCTACACCTTC
TRBJ2-5 | TRBV5-1 | . | TRBD1 | CASSRGTAQETQYF | TGCGCCAGCAGCCGTGGGACAGCCCAAGAGACCCAGTACTTC
TRBJ1-2 | TRBV25-1 | . | . | CASSDTKRASTYGYTF | TGTGCCAGCAGTGACACCAAACGGGCTTCCACCTATGGCTACACCTTC
TRBJ2-7 | TRBV11-2 | . | . | CASSLVSAEYEQYF | TGTGCCAGCAGCTTAGTTTCAGCAGAATACGAGCAGTACTTC
TRBJ1-1 | TRBV7-9 | . | . | CASSLQTGKEAFF | TGTGCCAGCAGCCTACAAACAGGGAAAGAAGCTTTCTTT
TRBJ2-7 | TRBV7-9 | . | . | CASSPRYLPEQYF | TGTGCCAGCAGCCCACGTTATCTGCCCGAGCAGTACTTC
TRBJ1-1 | TRBV7-9 | . | . | CASSLGGGGDTEAFF | TGTGCCAGCAGCTTAGGTGGGGGAGGGGACACTGAAGCTTTCTTT
TRBJ1-2 | TRBV4-3 | once | . | CASSQDRGGIDGYTF | TGCGCCAGCAGCCAAGATAGGGGGGGCATCGATGGCTACACCTTC
TRBJ2-3 | TRBV11-2 | . | . | CASSKAGGRDTQYF | TGTGCCAGCAGCAAAGCCGGGGGACGAGATACGCAGTATTTT
TRBJ2-1 | TRBV2 | . | . | CASSEPSNNEQFF | TGTGCCAGCAGTGAACCTAGCAACAATGAGCAGTTCTTC
TRBJ2-3 | TRBV4-3 | . | . | CASSPDSLSTDTQYF | TGCGCCAGCAGCCCGGACAGCCTAAGCACAGATACGCAGTATTTT
TRBJ2-1 | TRBV4-2 | once | TRBD1 | CASSQEDRVGYNEQFF | TGTGCCAGCAGCCAAGAAGACAGGGTCGGGTACAATGAGCAGTTCTTC
TRBJ2-7 | TRBV28 | few | TRBD2 | CASSGLDYEQYF | TGTGCCAGCAGCGGACTAGACTACGAGCAGTACTTC
TRBJ2-1 | TRBV7-2 | many | . | CASSTYRGGYEQFF | TGTGCCAGCAGCACGTACAGGGGGGGCTATGAGCAGTTCTTC
TRBJ2-2 | TRBV10-1 | once | . | CASSESVDNTGELFF | TGCGCCAGCAGTGAAAGCGTCGACAACACCGGGGAGCTGTTTTTT
TRBJ2-1 | TRBV28 | . | . | CASASTGGHDEQFF | TGTGCCAGCGCATCCACAGGAGGGCATGATGAGCAGTTCTTC
TRBJ2-1 | TRBV11-2 | . | TRBD2 | CASSAGPGLDNEQFF | TGTGCCAGCAGCGCCGGTCCGGGACTAGACAATGAGCAGTTCTTC
TRBJ2-1 | TRBV10-3 | . | . | CAIMRQGGNGYEQFF | TGTGCCATCATGCGGCAGGGCGGTAATGGGTATGAGCAGTTCTTC
TRBJ1-1 | TRBV11-1 | . | TRBD1 | CASSLGDRGAGAEAFF | TGTGCCAGCAGCCTGGGAGACAGGGGCGCGGGGGCTGAAGCTTTCTTT
TRBJ1-4 | TRBV6-1 | few | TRBD1 | CASSEGTGGSEKLFF | TGTGCCAGCAGTGAGGGGACAGGGGGGAGTGAAAAACTGTTTTTT
TRBJ1-2 | TRBV7-3 | . | . | CASSQKMDF | TGTGCCAGCAGCCAAAAGATGGATTTC
TRBJ2-7 | TRBV7-8 | . | . | CASSLDRVGSYEQYF | TGTGCCAGCAGCTTAGACAGGGTCGGGAGCTACGAGCAGTACTTC
TRBJ2-7 | TRBV12-5 | many | . | CASGLDGPYEQYF | TGTGCTAGTGGTTTGGACGGTCCCTACGAGCAGTACTTC
TRBJ2-2 | TRBV5-4 | . | . | CASSFGTGELFF | TGTGCCAGCAGCTTTGGCACCGGGGAGCTGTTTTTT
TRBJ1-2 | TRBV4-1 | few | . | CASSQDGGGLGGYTF | TGCGCCAGCAGCCAAGATGGAGGGGGGCTGGGTGGCTACACCTTC